Below, one T cell receptor beta chain is given with its context. What it binds is unknown. CDR3 length equals 16 residues. The germline V gene has CDR1 MNHEY and CDR2 SMNVEV (reference sequence). Trimming cost V 7 bases and J 7 bases; bases outside gene matches: 9. The data originate from a study of radiation and T cells in renal cell carcinoma. Study in general: Nephrectomy followed 15 Gy stereotactic body radiation by 4 weeks. General study findings and limits: From baseline, blood top tumor clonotypes peaked at 2 weeks post-radiation.

The time point: blood 2 weeks post-SBRT. Treatment of the sample: 15 Gy SBRT to primary tumor, nephrectomy 4 weeks later. The assay was immunoSEQ multiplex PCR, and TCRdb's table has in-frame clones only and misses some. Of around 80,000 clones in the sample, roughly 82% were seen once. The chain carries TRBV27 and TRBJ2-2, with 13 bases lining up with TRBD2. This receptor was taken from a man aged 55 to 70 with renal cell carcinoma. The sequenced sample was blood, obtained from a patient whose treatment included radiotherapy and nephrectomy. CDR3 in DNA: TGTGCCAGCACGACTAGCGGGAGGTTTTTAGGCGGGGAGCTGTTTTTT. The encoded protein is CASTTSGRFLGGELFF.